The 4 T cell receptor beta chains below come from one sample, sequenced in a study of blood T cell repertoires in COVID-19. Assay: immunoSEQ multiplex PCR; the TCRdb copy retains only in-frame clones and omits some. The table lists roughly 75,000 clones, 75% to 90% of them singletons. The sample consisted of peripheral blood. These receptors were taken from an elderly man with COVID-19, enrolled during active disease.

CDR3 DNA: TGTGCCAGCAGCTTAGGAACCGGACAGGGGTTAGGGGAGACCCAGTACTTC. Translation gives CASSLGTGQGLGETQYF. The chain uses TRBV7-2 and TRBJ2-5; 9 bases match TRBD1. V was clipped by 1 base and J by 5 bases; unmatched bases: 11. The CDR3 runs 17 residues. Germline V gene data show CDR1 as SGHTA and CDR2 as FQGNSA.

The rearrangement uses TRBV10-3 and TRBJ1-4; perhaps TRBD1 as D (5 bases). The CDR3 contains 14 residues. CDR1 is ENHRY and CDR2 is SYGVKD in the germline V gene. The ends were cut back, 3 bases at V and 4 bases at J, with 9 bases in the middle. The CDR3 region is CAISEKQGNEKLFF. As DNA, the CDR3 is TGTGCCATCAGTGAAAAGCAGGGTAATGAAAAACTGTTTTTT.

The rearrangement uses TRBV5-1 and TRBJ1-1; D gene uncertain. The V gene's germline CDR1 is SGHRS and CDR2 YFSETQ. V shed 2 bases and J shed 2 bases, with 10 bases lying between them. The CDR3 is made up of 14 amino acids. CDR3 amino acids: CASSFGEANTEAFF. Here the CDR3 DNA reads TGCGCCAGCAGCTTCGGTGAAGCCAACACTGAAGCTTTCTTT.

This clone was counted only a few times. The chain uses TRBV11-2 and TRBJ1-2, with TRBD1 identical over 11 bases. Germline CDR1 is SGHAT and CDR2 is FQNNGV. The CDR3 covers 19 residues. Germline trimming cut 4 bases from V and 4 bases from J; bases unmatched to any gene: 17. The CDR3 here is CASSSFNTPGQGVAYGYTF. Written as DNA, the CDR3 is TGTGCCAGCAGCTCATTTAATACACCGGGACAGGGGGTTGCCTATGGCTACACCTTC.